The 21 T cell receptor beta chains below all came from one sample that was sequenced in a study of shared clonotypes between healthy human individuals. Here immunoSEQ multiplex PCR was the method, and the copy in TCRdb shows in-frame clones only, minus some. The sample gives more than 1,200,000 clones, around 98.5% of which show up once; 0.36% is in the top ten. Input material: naive CD4+ T cells sorted from blood. Subset specified: CD45RA+ positively selected. The receptor source for this set is a man in his thirties or forties in good health.

This chain connects TRBV11-2 to TRBJ1-3; D ambiguous. The CDR3 contains 15 residues. In germline, CDR1 is SGHAT, CDR2 FQNNGV. Trimming shortened V by 3 bases and J by 0 bases, and 9 bases separated the two germline ends. The CDR3 loop is CASSFSRASGNTIYF. In nucleotides, the CDR3 is TGTGCCAGCAGCTTTTCAAGGGCCTCTGGAAACACCATATATTTT.

Written as DNA, the CDR3 is TGTGCCAGCCAGTCTAGCGGGATAACTAATGAGCAGTTCTTC. This codes for CASQSSGITNEQFF. The V and J genes are TRBV7-2 and TRBJ2-1; 9 bases match TRBD2. Germline lookup yields CDR1 SGHTA and CDR2 FQGNSA. The V segment lost 8 bases and the J segment 7 bases; nucleotides outside the gene matches: 9. The CDR3 consists of 14 residues.

J is TRBJ2-7 and V is TRBV28; D not certain. Germline lookup yields CDR1 MDHEN and CDR2 SYDVKM. V was clipped by 10 bases and J by 4 bases, with 11 bases between them. The CDR3 runs 11 residues. This chain's CDR3 is CATRTVYEQYF. CDR3 DNA sequence: TGTGCCACGAGGACGGTTTACGAGCAGTACTTC.

This clone came up once. The chain recombines TRBV18 with TRBJ1-2; TRBD1 agrees at 9 bases. This CDR3 contains 15 residues. The germline CDR1 and CDR2 sequences are KGHSH and LQKENI. After removal of 3 bases from V and 4 bases from J, the junction contained 6 bases not matched to a gene. The CDR3 nucleotides read TGTGCCAGCTCACCCGGACAGGGGACGGTCTATGGCTACACCTTC. Its protein is CASSPGQGTVYGYTF.

The gene calls are TRBV29-1 and TRBJ2-1, with 12 bases fitting TRBD2. Per germline, CDR1 SQVTM and CDR2 ANQGSEA. Trimming at V came to 2 bases and at J to 3 bases, leaving 11 bases not matched to a gene. The CDR3 sequence is 18 residues long. Written as DNA, the CDR3 is TGCAGCGTTGAACTAGCGGGAGGGTCGAGGGGTAGCTACAATGAGCAGTTCTTC. The encoded protein is CSVELAGGSRGSYNEQFF.

This sequence joins TRBV5-1 and TRBJ2-1; 12 bases are shared with TRBD2. The ends lost 2 bases at V and 8 bases at J; junction bases unmatched: 5. Germline lookup yields CDR1 SGHRS and CDR2 YFSETQ. The CDR3 totals 15 residues. CDR3 residues: CASSFTSGRSHEQFF. Written as DNA, the CDR3 is TGCGCCAGCAGCTTCACTAGCGGGAGGAGCCATGAGCAGTTCTTC.

V and J are TRBV18 and TRBJ1-5, with 7 bases fitting TRBD1. Germline values: CDR1 KGHSH, CDR2 LQKENI. The CDR3 contains 19 residues. Trimming cost V 2 bases and J 0 bases; bases outside gene matches: 13. DNA for the CDR3: TGTGCCAGCTCACCATATCAGGGGGTGGGTAACTATAGCAATCAGCCCCAGCATTTT. Encoded protein: CASSPYQGVGNYSNQPQHF.

This sequence joins TRBV2 and TRBJ2-1; D perhaps matches TRBD2 (5 bases). CDR1 and CDR2 from the germline V gene are SNHLY and FYNNEI. V was pared by 4 bases and J by 5 bases, with 12 bases between. The CDR3 runs 14 residues. The CDR3 region is CASSVLVGHNEQFF. The CDR3, as DNA: TGTGCCAGCAGTGTACTAGTCGGCCACAATGAGCAGTTCTTC.

The chain uses TRBV6-1 and TRBJ1-2; a possible D gene is TRBD1 (6 bases). V was clipped by 4 bases and J by 3 bases, with 12 bases between them. The CDR3 consists of 14 residues. The germline gives CDR1 MNHNS, CDR2 SASEGT. The CDR3 is CASSVMNRDYGYTF. CDR3 nucleotide sequence: TGTGCCAGCAGTGTAATGAACAGGGACTATGGCTACACCTTC.

The chain employs TRBV4-1 and TRBJ2-3, with TRBD2 matching over 8 bases. The CDR3 loop spans 18 amino acids. CDR1 is MGHRA, CDR2 YSYEKL, per germline. The J segment lost 1 base and the V segment lost 0 bases, leaving 9 bases of the junction unmatched. The CDR3 reads CASSQESSGTPRTDTQYF. The CDR3 DNA reads TGCGCCAGCAGCCAAGAGAGTAGCGGGACCCCGCGCACAGATACGCAGTATTTT.

This sequence joins TRBV19 and TRBJ1-4; weak D call: TRBD1 (5 bases). The CDR3 is 14 residues long. V lost 5 bases to trimming and J lost 7 bases, with 14 bases between them. Germline V CDR1 and CDR2: LNHDA, SQIVND (reference sequence). The CDR3: CASSLRQLTEKLFF. The CDR3 DNA sequence: TGTGCCAGTAGTCTGCGACAGCTAACTGAAAAACTGTTTTTT.

This clone came up once. The CDR3, as DNA: TGCGCCAGCAGAGGCAGCCTAAGAGTAAACACCGGGGAGCTGTTTTTT. It specifies CASRGSLRVNTGELFF. The chain links TRBV5-1 to TRBJ2-2; no definite D call. This CDR3 is 16 amino acids long. The V end lost 5 bases, the J end lost 2 bases, and 16 bases lay between the germline ends. Germline values: CDR1 SGHRS, CDR2 YFSETQ.

The chain employs TRBV4-2 and TRBJ1-1; D possibly corresponds to TRBD1 (5 bases). The CDR3 is made up of 12 amino acids. The germline CDR1 and CDR2 sequences are LGHNA and YNFKEQ. V dropped 4 bases and J dropped 4 bases, with 7 bases sitting between them. This CDR3 is CASSRQGTEAFF. The CDR3 bases are TGTGCCAGCAGCCGTCAGGGCACTGAAGCTTTCTTT.

The CDR3 region has the DNA TGTGCCAGCAGCTTCACTGACAGGGATGGAACTGAAGCTTTCTTT. This translates into CASSFTDRDGTEAFF. The chain has TRBV5-6 and TRBJ1-1; TRBD1 matches at 7 bases. Germline values: CDR1 SGHDT, CDR2 YYEEEE. There are 15 residues in the CDR3. After removal of 2 bases from V and 5 bases from J, the junction contained 9 bases not matched to a gene.

CDR3 coding DNA: TGCAGCTTCCGAGGACAGGGGGCAGGTGAGCAGTTCTTC. It is translated as CSFRGQGAGEQFF. This chain joins TRBV29-1 and TRBJ2-1, with 11 bases lining up with TRBD1. This CDR3 is 13 amino acids long. CDR1 SQVTM and CDR2 ANQGSEA come from the germline V gene. V shed 8 bases and J 9 bases; nucleotides not matched to a gene: 9.

The chain couples TRBV9 to TRBJ2-2; 8 nucleotides align to TRBD2. Trimming took 4 bases from V and 4 from J; bases not matched to a gene: 3. The CDR3 spans 14 residues. Germline V gene lookup returns CDR1 SGDLS and CDR2 YYNGEE. The CDR3 DNA sequence: TGTGCCAGCAGCCCCGGGGGGGTCACCGGGGAGCTGTTTTTT. Protein product: CASSPGGVTGELFF.

DNA of the CDR3: TGTGCCAGCAGCTTAGGGGGACAGGCCTCCACAGATACGCAGTATTTT. It encodes CASSLGGQASTDTQYF. The chain uses TRBV7-6 and TRBJ2-3; 8 bases are shared with TRBD1. The CDR3 loop spans 16 amino acids. Germline assignment: CDR1 SGHVS and CDR2 FNYEAQ. Trimming took 1 base from V and 2 from J; bases not matched to a gene: 5.

V is TRBV2 and J is TRBJ1-2, with a possible D match to TRBD1 (5 bases). The CDR3 contains 16 residues. Deletions cut 4 bases from V and 6 bases from J, with 21 bases between. Germline V gene data show CDR1 as SNHLY and CDR2 as FYNNEI. CDR3: CASSVGGVSSIHGYTF. The CDR3 DNA reads TGTGCCAGCAGTGTTGGAGGGGTGTCCTCTATCCATGGCTACACCTTC.

Notes on this clone: One junction end does not reproduce the germline sequence, and a read error may be involved. This chain uses TRBV6-6 with TRBJ2-1, with D perhaps matching TRBD2 (6 bases). The germline V gene has CDR1 MNHNY and CDR2 SVGAGI (reference sequence). This CDR3 has 13 amino acids. The CDR3 nucleotides read TGTGCCAGCAGTGACTCACGGGAGAGCGAGCAGTTCTTC. Translation gives CASSDSRESEQFF.

V is TRBV30 and J is TRBJ2-7; TRBD2 matches at 7 bases. The CDR3 is made up of 14 amino acids. Germline V lookup: CDR1 GTSNPN, CDR2 SVGIG (reference sequence). Unmatched junction bases numbered 4, after V lost 0 bases and J lost 2 bases. The CDR3 loop is CAWSVGLAAYEQYF. The CDR3 DNA reads as TGTGCCTGGAGTGTTGGTCTAGCGGCCTACGAGCAGTACTTC.

Details on this clone: Different DNA sequences within this sample yield the same CDR3. The chain joins TRBV7-3 to TRBJ2-3; TRBD1 is a possible D gene (5 bases). The CDR3 covers 14 residues. Looked up from germline, CDR1 is SGHTA and CDR2 is FQGTGA. The germline V and J ends were trimmed by 0 bases and 1 base, with 5 bases remaining between them. CDR3 amino acids: CASSLTGGTDTQYF. As DNA, the CDR3 is TGTGCCAGCAGCTTAACAGGGGGCACAGATACGCAGTATTTT.